The clone carrying this T cell receptor beta chain appeared a few times. Its specificity is unknown. This specimen belongs to a study of cytomegalovirus exposure and HLA in healthy donors. The study, taken as a whole, reports: Earlier findings revealed that most TCR beta V segments proved productive either about 90% or about 30% of the time.

The PCR had 60 Vbeta and 13 Jbeta primers. Repertoires were generated with immunoSEQ multiplex PCR, while TCRdb's copy carries only in-frame clones and drops some. The data hold approximately 250,000 clones, with about 77% observed a single time. This CDR3 contains 15 residues. CDR1 and CDR2 (germline): MNHEY, SVGAGI. The germline V and J ends were trimmed by 7 bases and 1 base, with 16 bases remaining between them. V usage is TRBV6-5 and J usage is TRBJ1-1; the D gene is possibly TRBD1 (5 bases). Sequenced: PBMCs. The source is a boy aged 5-17 years in good health and CMV-seronegative. CDR3 in amino acids: CASNPLGGKNTEAFF. CDR3 nucleotide sequence: TGTGCCAGCAACCCTCTGGGGGGAAAGAACACTGAAGCTTTCTTT.